This T cell receptor (beta chain) was found in a study of blood T cell repertoires in COVID-19. Study in general: Nucleic acid was either cDNA or gDNA, and it came from T cells, B-cell-depleted T cells, or PBMCs.

Trimming left V 1 base short and J 4 bases short, with 14 bases between. This CDR3 is 16 amino acids long. Germline assignment: CDR1 LGHNA and CDR2 YNFKEQ. Original processing notes: Researchers report that nucleated cell counts were estimated from reference gene primer amplification. The table came from immunoSEQ multiplex PCR; TCRdb's copy has only in-frame clones and leaves some out. V, J and clone size are those of that table, while D and trimming were read from the DNA. In the table there are some 300,000 clones, 75% to 90% of which are singletons. One Seattle source followed patients from active infection through their disease course.

The specimen sequenced was peripheral blood. This receptor was taken from a woman in her seventies with COVID-19, enrolled during active disease. The chain is built from TRBV4-2 and TRBJ1-5, with D possibly matching TRBD1 (5 bases). The CDR3: CASSQAGRVGNQPQHF. In nucleotides, the CDR3 is TGTGCCAGCAGCCAAGCCGGCAGGGTAGGAAATCAGCCCCAGCATTTT.